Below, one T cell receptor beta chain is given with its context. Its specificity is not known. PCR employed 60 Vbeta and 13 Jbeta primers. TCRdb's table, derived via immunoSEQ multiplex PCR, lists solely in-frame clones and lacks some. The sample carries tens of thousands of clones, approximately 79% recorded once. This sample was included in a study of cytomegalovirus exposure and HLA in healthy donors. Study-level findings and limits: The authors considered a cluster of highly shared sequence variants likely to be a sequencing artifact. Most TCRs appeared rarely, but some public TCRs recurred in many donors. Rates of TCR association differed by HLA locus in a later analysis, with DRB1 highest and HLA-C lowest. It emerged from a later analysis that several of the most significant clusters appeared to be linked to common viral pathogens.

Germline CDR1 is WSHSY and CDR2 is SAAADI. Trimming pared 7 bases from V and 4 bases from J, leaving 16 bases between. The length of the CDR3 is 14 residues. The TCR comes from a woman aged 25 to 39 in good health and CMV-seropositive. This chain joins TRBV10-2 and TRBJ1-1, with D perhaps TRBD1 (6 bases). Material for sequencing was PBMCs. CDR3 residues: CASTLTGQFTEAFF. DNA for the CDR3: TGCGCCAGCACCTTGACAGGACAGTTCACTGAAGCTTTCTTT.